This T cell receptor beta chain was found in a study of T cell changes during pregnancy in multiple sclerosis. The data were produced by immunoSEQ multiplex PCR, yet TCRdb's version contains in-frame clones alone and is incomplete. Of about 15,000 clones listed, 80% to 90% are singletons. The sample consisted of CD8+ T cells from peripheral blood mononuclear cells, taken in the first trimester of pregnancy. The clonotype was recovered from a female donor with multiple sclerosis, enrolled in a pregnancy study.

The CDR3 nucleotides read TGCGCCAGCAGCGGCTCGGGCGAGCAGTACTTC. Its translation is CASSGSGEQYF. The chain has TRBV5-1 and TRBJ2-7; no firm D call. This CDR3 has 11 residues. Trimming pared 4 bases from V and 6 bases from J, leaving 8 bases between. CDR1 and CDR2 from the germline V gene are SGHRS and YFSETQ.